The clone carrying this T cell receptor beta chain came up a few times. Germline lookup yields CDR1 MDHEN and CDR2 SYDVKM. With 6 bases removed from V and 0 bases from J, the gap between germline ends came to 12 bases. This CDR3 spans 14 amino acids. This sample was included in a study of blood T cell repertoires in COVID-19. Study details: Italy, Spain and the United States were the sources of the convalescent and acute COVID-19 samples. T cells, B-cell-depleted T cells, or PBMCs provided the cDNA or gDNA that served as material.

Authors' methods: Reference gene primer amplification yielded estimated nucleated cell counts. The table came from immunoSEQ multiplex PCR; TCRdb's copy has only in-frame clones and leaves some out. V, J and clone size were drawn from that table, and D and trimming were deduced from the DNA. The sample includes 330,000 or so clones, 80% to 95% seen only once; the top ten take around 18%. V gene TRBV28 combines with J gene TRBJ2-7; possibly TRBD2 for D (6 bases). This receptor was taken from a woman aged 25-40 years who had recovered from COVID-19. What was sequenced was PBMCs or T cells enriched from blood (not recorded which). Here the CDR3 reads CASSPSAGSYEQYF. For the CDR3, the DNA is TGTGCCAGCAGCCCCTCAGCGGGCTCCTACGAGCAGTACTTC.